The following is a TCR beta chain sequence with its context. This record comes from a study of blood T cell repertoires in COVID-19. Turning to the study itself: Sites across the United States, Italy and Spain contributed samples from acute and convalescent COVID-19. PBMCs, B-cell-depleted T cells, or T cells were the source of the cDNA or gDNA that made up the material.

Methods used by the authors: Reference gene primer amplification yielded estimated nucleated cell counts. Produced via immunoSEQ multiplex PCR; TCRdb's table is partial and in-frame only. V, J and clone size are taken as reported in that table, and D and trimming were inferred from the DNA itself. This sample has around 200,000 clones, with around 84% found just once. Trimming cost V 3 bases and J 1 base, with 10 bases left between them. This CDR3 has 14 amino acids. The germline V gene has CDR1 SGHRS and CDR2 YFSETQ. The source material was peripheral blood. This clonotype originated in a man aged 25 to 45 with active or convalescent COVID-19. V gene TRBV5-1 combines with J gene TRBJ2-5, with D unclear. The DNA for the CDR3 is TGCGCCAGCAGCTCACTGACTCTCCAAGAGACCCAGTACTTC. This sequence encodes CASSSLTLQETQYF.